This T cell receptor (beta chain) was retrieved from a study of CD8 T cells in ankylosing spondylitis. Study-level results: Matched ankylosing spondylitis synovial fluid reportedly showed significant enrichment of disease-linked clones. Made up of fewer than 10 highly homologous variants, a TCR beta motif appeared characteristic of ankylosing spondylitis blood.

This clonotype has ten or more counts. The antigen is unknown. This CDR3 is built from 13 residues. Trimming left V 5 bases short and J 6 bases short, with 10 bases between. Germline values: CDR1 SEHNR, CDR2 FQNEAQ (reference sequence). TCRdb ran MiXCR on the 5' RACE reads and lists one entry per CDR3 protein. The sample holds under 450,000 distinct CDR3 sequences, approximately 22% seen once. The sequence was obtained from a male donor with ankylosing spondylitis or in good health (not recorded which). The V call is TRBV7-9, the J call TRBJ2-2; D call uncertain. The sequenced sample was blood, either unsorted or a sorted T cell fraction (not recorded which). The CDR3 is CASSPAGAGELFF. In nucleotides, the CDR3 is TGTGCCAGCAGCCCCGCTGGGGCCGGGGAGCTGTTTTTT.